This is a list of T cell receptor beta chains from one sample in a study of T cell responses to AZD1222 COVID-19 vaccine. Sequenced by immunoSEQ multiplex PCR; TCRdb stores in-frame clones only, minus some. The sample has around 100,000 clones; roughly 84% are singletons. The sequencing here drew on peripheral blood, taken on day 0 of AZD1222 vaccination. Every receptor here comes from an adult in good health. Both conserved end residues are part of each CDR3. The D gene is left open where the match is weak. Clone size appears in some rows only: once, few, many, or a class for an expanded clone.

abundance: NA; v_gene: TRBV27; j_gene: TRBJ2-7; d_gene: NA; CDR3nt: TGTGCCAGCAGTTTATCAAAGGGATTAGGGTACGAGCAGTACTTC; CDR3aa: CASSLSKGLGYEQYF
abundance: NA; v_gene: TRBV6-5; j_gene: TRBJ1-5; d_gene: TRBD1; CDR3nt: TGTGCCAGCAGCCTACGGACAGGGAGTCAGCCCCAGCATTTT; CDR3aa: CASSLRTGSQPQHF
abundance: few; v_gene: TRBV10-3; j_gene: TRBJ2-3; d_gene: NA; CDR3nt: TGTGCCATCAGGGCGGCAGATACGCAGTATTTT; CDR3aa: CAIRAADTQYF
abundance: NA; v_gene: TRBV7-2; j_gene: TRBJ1-2; d_gene: NA; CDR3nt: TGTGCCAGCAGCTTACCGCAGGTTTTTTATGGCTACACCTTC; CDR3aa: CASSLPQVFYGYTF
abundance: NA; v_gene: TRBV11-2; j_gene: TRBJ2-2; d_gene: NA; CDR3nt: TGTGCCAGCAGCCCCCAGGTAGGGGAGCCCGGGGAGCTGTTTTTT; CDR3aa: CASSPQVGEPGELFF
abundance: NA; v_gene: TRBV27; j_gene: TRBJ1-6; d_gene: TRBD1; CDR3nt: TGTGCCAGCAGTTTAGGACAGGGGGCCTCCTATAATTCACCCCTCCACTTT; CDR3aa: CASSLGQGASYNSPLHF
abundance: NA; v_gene: TRBV28; j_gene: TRBJ2-7; d_gene: TRBD2; CDR3nt: TGTGCCAGTCCACCCCCGGGGGGGAACGCGCCCGAGCAGTACTTC; CDR3aa: CASPPPGGNAPEQYF
abundance: NA; v_gene: TRBV12-3/TRBV12-4; j_gene: TRBJ2-7; d_gene: NA; CDR3nt: TGTGCCAGCAGTTTTTATTCCGGGGAGCAGTACTTC; CDR3aa: CASSFYSGEQYF
abundance: NA; v_gene: TRBV19; j_gene: TRBJ2-3; d_gene: TRBD1; CDR3nt: TGTGCCAGTAGTATTGAGGGACAGAGCACAGATACGCAGTATTTT; CDR3aa: CASSIEGQSTDTQYF
abundance: NA; v_gene: TRBV6-2/TRBV6-3; j_gene: TRBJ1-2; d_gene: NA; CDR3nt: TGTGCCAGCAGTCTCCTTAACTATGGCTACACCTTC; CDR3aa: CASSLLNYGYTF
abundance: few; v_gene: TRBV5-1; j_gene: TRBJ2-7; d_gene: NA; CDR3nt: TGCGCCAGCAGGATATCTTCTGACGAGCAGTACTTC; CDR3aa: CASRISSDEQYF
abundance: NA; v_gene: TRBV28; j_gene: TRBJ1-4; d_gene: TRBD1; CDR3nt: TGTGCCACCACCCGGGACAGGGGCCCAGAAAAACTGTTTTTT; CDR3aa: CATTRDRGPEKLFF
abundance: few; v_gene: TRBV27; j_gene: TRBJ2-7; d_gene: NA; CDR3nt: TGTGCCAGCAGTAGGGGTACGGCGTTTCCCTACGAGCAGTACTTC; CDR3aa: CASSRGTAFPYEQYF
abundance: NA; v_gene: TRBV10-3; j_gene: TRBJ1-1; d_gene: NA; CDR3nt: TGTGCCATCAGTGATCCCAGGGGCGCGGGCACTGAAGCTTTCTTT; CDR3aa: CAISDPRGAGTEAFF
abundance: NA; v_gene: TRBV5-1; j_gene: TRBJ1-2; d_gene: TRBD1; CDR3nt: TGCGCCAGCAGCTTGGAAGGACAGGTCTATGGCTACACCTTC; CDR3aa: CASSLEGQVYGYTF
abundance: NA; v_gene: TRBV19; j_gene: TRBJ1-2; d_gene: TRBD1; CDR3nt: TGTGCCACCAAAGGGGGCAGCCTCTATGGCTACACCTTC; CDR3aa: CATKGGSLYGYTF
abundance: NA; v_gene: TRBV6-2/TRBV6-3; j_gene: TRBJ1-1; d_gene: NA; CDR3nt: TGTGCCAGCAGTCCCCTTTCTGTGAACACTGAAGCTTTCTTT; CDR3aa: CASSPLSVNTEAFF
abundance: NA; v_gene: TRBV2; j_gene: TRBJ2-6; d_gene: NA; CDR3nt: TGTGCCAGCATCAAGTCGGAGTCTGGGGCCAACGTCCTGACTTTC; CDR3aa: CASIKSESGANVLTF
abundance: NA; v_gene: TRBV13; j_gene: TRBJ2-7; d_gene: NA; CDR3nt: TGTGCCAGCAGCAAACAGGACTACGAGCAGTACTTC; CDR3aa: CASSKQDYEQYF
abundance: NA; v_gene: TRBV27; j_gene: TRBJ2-1; d_gene: NA; CDR3nt: TGTGCCAGCGGCCCCGCGGGCGGTACCTACAATGAGCAGTTCTTC; CDR3aa: CASGPAGGTYNEQFF
abundance: once; v_gene: TRBV27; j_gene: TRBJ1-2; d_gene: NA; CDR3nt: TGTGCCAGCAGTTTTTCTGGGGATGGCTACACCTTC; CDR3aa: CASSFSGDGYTF
abundance: once; v_gene: TRBV7-9; j_gene: TRBJ1-1; d_gene: TRBD1; CDR3nt: TGTGCCAGCAGCTTCAGGGGGGCCGACACTGAAGCTTTCTTT; CDR3aa: CASSFRGADTEAFF
abundance: NA; v_gene: TRBV7-9; j_gene: TRBJ2-7; d_gene: NA; CDR3nt: TGTGCCAGCAGCTTAGCCGATGGGGAGCAGTACTTC; CDR3aa: CASSLADGEQYF
abundance: once; v_gene: TRBV7-2; j_gene: TRBJ1-1; d_gene: NA; CDR3nt: TGTGCCAGCAGCCCAACAACGGACGTACCCCGAGCTTTCTTT; CDR3aa: CASSPTTDVPRAFF
abundance: once; v_gene: TRBV30; j_gene: TRBJ2-3; d_gene: NA; CDR3nt: TGTGCCTGGGCCGCGGGGTATACGCAGTATTTT; CDR3aa: CAWAAGYTQYF
abundance: once; v_gene: TRBV5-1; j_gene: TRBJ2-1; d_gene: NA; CDR3nt: TGCGCCAGCAGCTTGGGTGGGATGTCGAATGAGCAGTTCTTC; CDR3aa: CASSLGGMSNEQFF
abundance: NA; v_gene: TRBV11-3; j_gene: TRBJ2-5; d_gene: TRBD2; CDR3nt: TGTGCCAGCAGCTTAGGGACTAGCGGGAAAGAGACCCAGTACTTC; CDR3aa: CASSLGTSGKETQYF
abundance: NA; v_gene: TRBV15; j_gene: TRBJ1-4; d_gene: NA; CDR3nt: TGTGCCACCAGCAGAGCGCAGCAAACTAATGAAAAACTGTTTTTT; CDR3aa: CATSRAQQTNEKLFF
abundance: NA; v_gene: TRBV12-3/TRBV12-4; j_gene: TRBJ1-5; d_gene: NA; CDR3nt: TGTGCCAGCAGTTTTTCAGGCAAGCCCCAGCATTTT; CDR3aa: CASSFSGKPQHF
abundance: NA; v_gene: TRBV27; j_gene: TRBJ2-7; d_gene: TRBD1; CDR3nt: TGTGCCAGCAGTTCAGGGACAGGGGGCCCCACCCTGAGAGAGCAGTACTTC; CDR3aa: CASSSGTGGPTLREQYF
abundance: NA; v_gene: TRBV5-1; j_gene: TRBJ1-1; d_gene: TRBD1; CDR3nt: TGCGCCAGCAGCTGGGGGACAGGGGCATCGAACACTGAAGCTTTCTTT; CDR3aa: CASSWGTGASNTEAFF
abundance: NA; v_gene: TRBV7-2; j_gene: TRBJ1-3; d_gene: TRBD1; CDR3nt: TGTGCCAGCAGCCCCGGACAGGGAAGGGGGGTATACTCTCGAAACACCATATATTTT; CDR3aa: CASSPGQGRGVYSRNTIYF
abundance: NA; v_gene: TRBV30; j_gene: TRBJ2-7; d_gene: TRBD2; CDR3nt: TGTGCCTGGAGTGTACAAGCCGGGACTAGCGGGAACTTC; CDR3aa: CAWSVQAGTSGNF
abundance: NA; v_gene: TRBV9; j_gene: TRBJ1-6; d_gene: NA; CDR3nt: TGTGCCAGCAGCGTAGCTCGTTCGAACTCACCCCTCCACTTT; CDR3aa: CASSVARSNSPLHF
abundance: NA; v_gene: TRBV28; j_gene: TRBJ2-2; d_gene: NA; CDR3nt: TGTGCCAGCAGAAGGGAAACCGGGGAGCTGTTTTTT; CDR3aa: CASRRETGELFF
abundance: NA; v_gene: TRBV5-6; j_gene: TRBJ1-2; d_gene: TRBD1; CDR3nt: TGTGCCAGCAGCACAGGGACAGAGACCTATGGCTACACCTTC; CDR3aa: CASSTGTETYGYTF
abundance: NA; v_gene: TRBV9; j_gene: TRBJ2-2; d_gene: NA; CDR3nt: TGTGCCAGCAAGCGGCTAGCGAACACCGGGGAGCTGTTTTTT; CDR3aa: CASKRLANTGELFF
abundance: once; v_gene: TRBV4-1; j_gene: TRBJ2-2; d_gene: NA; CDR3nt: TGCGCCAGCAGCCAAGAAATAGATCTCCAGAACACCGGGGAGCTGTTTTTT; CDR3aa: CASSQEIDLQNTGELFF
abundance: NA; v_gene: TRBV12-3/TRBV12-4; j_gene: TRBJ1-5; d_gene: TRBD1; CDR3nt: TGTGCCAGCAGTTCAGGGGGCGGTCAGCCCCAGCATTTT; CDR3aa: CASSSGGGQPQHF
abundance: NA; v_gene: TRBV5-4; j_gene: TRBJ2-3; d_gene: TRBD2; CDR3nt: TGTGCCAGCAGCTTGGGTTGGCGGGAGGGCCGAACAGATACGCAGTATTTT; CDR3aa: CASSLGWREGRTDTQYF
abundance: NA; v_gene: TRBV5-1; j_gene: TRBJ2-1; d_gene: TRBD2; CDR3nt: TGCGCCAGCAGCTCGGCTAGCGGATACAATGAGCAGTTCTTC; CDR3aa: CASSSASGYNEQFF
abundance: once; v_gene: TRBV30; j_gene: TRBJ1-5; d_gene: NA; CDR3nt: TGTGCCTGGAGTCCGAAGCCCCGGGCCACGAATAGCAATCAGCCCCAGCATTTT; CDR3aa: CAWSPKPRATNSNQPQHF
abundance: NA; v_gene: TRBV28; j_gene: TRBJ2-5; d_gene: NA; CDR3nt: TGTGCCAGCAGTTCCGACGGGCAGGGAGAGACCCAGTACTTC; CDR3aa: CASSSDGQGETQYF
abundance: NA; v_gene: TRBV28; j_gene: TRBJ2-1; d_gene: TRBD2; CDR3nt: TGTGCCAGCAGGACCCAGCGGGAGGGCCCATCTTACAATGAGCAGTTCTTC; CDR3aa: CASRTQREGPSYNEQFF